The rows below give T cell receptor beta chains drawn from one sample of a study of patients and donors after allogeneic stem cell transplantation. TCRdb analysed the RT-PCR reads with MiXCR anew, one entry per CDR3 protein. The sample consists of fewer than 500,000 distinct CDR3 sequences, 15% to 20% of them appearing once. Sequencing used blood, either unsorted or a sorted T cell fraction (not recorded which). The receptors were sampled from a human donor who was either an allogeneic HSCT recipient or a stem cell or donor lymphocyte infusion donor (not recorded which). It is not recorded whose cells these are; they may come from a transplant donor. Each CDR3 is given with its conserved first and last residue. D genes are given only for firm matches. Size values are once, few and many counts, or a class for expanded clones, and some rows have none.

j_call | clone_size | v_call | d_call | cdr3_nt | cdr3_aa
TRBJ2-5 | few | TRBV21-1 | NA | TGTGCCAGCAGCGTACTGGGGACTAGCGAGACCAAAGGGACCCAGTACTTC | CASSVLGTSETKGTQYF
TRBJ2-7 | NA | TRBV13 | NA | TGTGCCAGCAGCCCGGGACGACGGGTGTTGTACGAGCAGTACTTC | CASSPGRRVLYEQYF
TRBJ1-4 | few | TRBV7-2 | NA | TGTGCCAGCAGCCCAAGGGTCGGCAACAGTGAAAAACTGTTTTTT | CASSPRVGNSEKLFF
TRBJ1-5 | NA | TRBV12-3/TRBV12-4 | TRBD1 | TGTGCCAGCACTCCGGGACAGAGGGATCAGCCCCAGCATTTT | CASTPGQRDQPQHF
TRBJ2-2 | few | TRBV7-9 | NA | TGTGCCAGCAGCCTTTTGAATGGCGGGGAGCTGTTTTTT | CASSLLNGGELFF
TRBJ1-2 | few | TRBV2 | NA | TGTGCCAGCAGCATACAGGGTGGCTATGGCTACACCTTC | CASSIQGGYGYTF
TRBJ2-7 | NA | TRBV2 | TRBD2 | TGTGCCAGCAGTGTCACTAGCGGGGGGAACTACGAGCAGTACTTC | CASSVTSGGNYEQYF
TRBJ2-5 | few | TRBV5-1 | NA | TGCGCCAGCAGACAGGAGGGGGACCTCCAAGAGACCCAGTACTTC | CASRQEGDLQETQYF
TRBJ2-3 | NA | TRBV4-1 | TRBD2 | TGCGCCAGCAGCCACCTACTAGCGGGGTTCACAGATACGCAGTATTTT | CASSHLLAGFTDTQYF
TRBJ1-5 | NA | TRBV18 | NA | TGTGCCAGCTCAGGGACGGTGGACTTTCAGCCCCAGCATTTT | CASSGTVDFQPQHF
TRBJ2-1 | few | TRBV27 | NA | TGTGCCAGCAGTTTATGGACTGATGAGCAGTTCTTC | CASSLWTDEQFF
TRBJ2-7 | few | TRBV20-1 | NA | TGCAGTGCCAAACCGAGGACAGTAGCCTACGAGCAGTACTTC | CSAKPRTVAYEQYF
TRBJ1-3 | many | TRBV12-3/TRBV12-4 | NA | TGTGCCAGCAGTTTACCCTCGAGCACCATATATTTT | CASSLPSSTIYF
TRBJ2-1 | few | TRBV20-1 | NA | TGCAGTGCTAGCGGGAGCACGAATGAGCAGTTCTTC | CSASGSTNEQFF
TRBJ2-5 | few | TRBV5-1 | NA | TGCGCCAGCAGCTTGGCGGTAGCGGTACAAGAGACCCAGTACTTC | CASSLAVAVQETQYF
TRBJ2-3 | once | TRBV7-3 | TRBD2 | TGTGCCAGCAGCTTAAAGCGGGAGGGCGGGGCAGATACGCAGTATTTT | CASSLKREGGADTQYF
TRBJ1-4 | few | TRBV19 | TRBD1 | TGTGCCAGTAGTATTGGCACAGGGGGTGAAAAACTGTTTTTT | CASSIGTGGEKLFF
TRBJ1-1 | few | TRBV24-1 | NA | TGTGCCACCAGTGATTCTCGATTGGGGAACACTGAAGCTTTCTTT | CATSDSRLGNTEAFF
TRBJ2-1 | NA | TRBV12-3/TRBV12-4 | NA | TGTGCCGTAGACTCGAACAATGAGCAGTTCTTC | CAVDSNNEQFF
TRBJ2-2 | many | TRBV12-3/TRBV12-4 | TRBD2 | TGTGCCAGCAGTCCGCTAGCGGGAGGCTGGAACACCGGGGAGCTGTTTTTT | CASSPLAGGWNTGELFF
TRBJ2-2 | NA | TRBV4-2 | NA | TGTGCCAGCAGCGAGCAAAGGAAAAACACCGGGGAGCTGTTTTTT | CASSEQRKNTGELFF
TRBJ1-5 | NA | TRBV5-6 | TRBD1 | TGTGCCAGCAGCCCCGGACAGGCGGGTCAGCCCCAGCATTTT | CASSPGQAGQPQHF
TRBJ2-7 | few | TRBV2 | TRBD2 | TGTGCCAGCAGTGAAGCGCGGCCTCCCTTCGGGGCGGGAGGGCCACAGCAGTACTTC | CASSEARPPFGAGGPQQYF
TRBJ1-1 | few | TRBV20-1 | NA | TGCAGTGCTAGCCCTCCCCCGGGGGGCCTTACTGAAGCTTTCTTT | CSASPPPGGLTEAFF
TRBJ2-7 | few | TRBV18 | NA | TGTGCCAGCTCACCAGGACTACACTACGAGCAGTACTTC | CASSPGLHYEQYF
TRBJ2-3 | few | TRBV19 | TRBD2 | TGTGCGACTCCGCGGGGGGTTGGCACAGATACGCAGTATTTT | CATPRGVGTDTQYF
TRBJ2-3 | few | TRBV9 | NA | TGTGCCAGCAGCGTAGTTAAGGTGGATACGCAGTATTTT | CASSVVKVDTQYF
TRBJ2-5 | NA | TRBV12-3/TRBV12-4 | NA | TGTGCCAGCAGTTCGGATTTTGAGACCCAGTACTTC | CASSSDFETQYF
TRBJ2-5 | few | TRBV2 | NA | TGTGCCAGCAGTGTCCAGCTTTTACAAGAGACCCAGTACTTC | CASSVQLLQETQYF
TRBJ2-7 | few | TRBV4-2 | TRBD1 | TGTGCCAGCAGCCAAAGTGACAGGGGTCCCTCCTACGAGCAGTACTTC | CASSQSDRGPSYEQYF
TRBJ2-2 | few | TRBV12-3/TRBV12-4 | TRBD2 | TGTGCCAGCAGTCCGACTAGCGGGTCGGGCACCGGGGAGCTGTTTTTT | CASSPTSGSGTGELFF
TRBJ1-2 | few | TRBV5-5 | TRBD1 | TGTGCCAGCACCACCGGGACAGGGTATCAGACCTATGGCTACACCTTC | CASTTGTGYQTYGYTF
TRBJ1-2 | NA | TRBV20-1 | NA | TGCAGTGCAACCCTTAGGAGGCCCGCGAACTATGGCTACACCTTC | CSATLRRPANYGYTF
TRBJ2-3 | NA | TRBV4-2 | TRBD2 | TGTGCCAGCAGCGTAAATAGCGGGGGGGGCACAGATACGCAGTATTTT | CASSVNSGGGTDTQYF
TRBJ2-1 | few | TRBV27 | TRBD2 | TGTGCCAGCAGAGTAGCGGGGCGGAGGGGGAATGAGCAGTTCTTC | CASRVAGRRGNEQFF
TRBJ1-1 | NA | TRBV2 | NA | TGTGCCAGCAGTGAAGTTCCCGTCGCTGAAGCTTTCTTT | CASSEVPVAEAFF
TRBJ2-3 | many | TRBV12-3/TRBV12-4 | TRBD2 | TGTGCCAGCAGTCCGCTAGCGGGGGGGTACACAGATACGCAGTATTTT | CASSPLAGGYTDTQYF
TRBJ2-5 | few | TRBV24-1 | NA | TGTGCCACCAGTACGGCGGGTGCTCAAGAGACCCAGTACTTC | CATSTAGAQETQYF
TRBJ1-1 | NA | TRBV19 | NA | TGTGCCAGTAGTGACAAGGCGAGACAGTCAGAAGCTTTCTTT | CASSDKARQSEAFF
TRBJ1-6 | NA | TRBV6-2/TRBV6-3 | NA | TGTGCCAGCAGTTACTCGGGCTCCCTCCACTTT | CASSYSGSLHF
TRBJ2-1 | NA | TRBV12-3/TRBV12-4 | TRBD1 | TGTGCCAGCACCCATCGACAGGGTCCCTACAATGAGCAGTTCTTC | CASTHRQGPYNEQFF
TRBJ2-1 | many | TRBV7-2 | NA | TGTGCCAGCAGCTTCTTTGCTTCCCATGAGCAGTTCTTC | CASSFFASHEQFF
TRBJ1-2 | NA | TRBV9 | NA | TGTGCCAGCAGCGTAGGTGGGGCAGGGACTAACTATGGCTACACCTTC | CASSVGGAGTNYGYTF
TRBJ1-2 | few | TRBV27 | TRBD1 | TGTGCCAGCAGTCTCGCCCCACCGGGACAGGGGAAGTATGGCTACACCTTC | CASSLAPPGQGKYGYTF
TRBJ2-6 | NA | TRBV11-2 | NA | TGTGCCAGCAGCTTAGGATTGACAGGACCATCTGGGGCCAACGTCCTGACTTTC | CASSLGLTGPSGANVLTF
TRBJ2-7 | many | TRBV25-1 | TRBD1 | TGTGCCAGCAGTGTACAGGGGAGTACCTACGAGCAGTACTTC | CASSVQGSTYEQYF
TRBJ1-5 | few | TRBV24-1 | NA | TGTGCCACCAGTTCCGGACAAGTTAATCTTCAGCCCCAGCATTTT | CATSSGQVNLQPQHF
TRBJ1-1 | many | TRBV20-1 | NA | TGCAGTGTCCGGACCGCGGTGGGCACTGAAGCTTTCTTT | CSVRTAVGTEAFF
TRBJ2-5 | NA | TRBV7-2 | NA | TGTGCCAGCAGCTTAGGAACGGGAAGGCAGACCCAGTACTTC | CASSLGTGRQTQYF
TRBJ2-2 | NA | TRBV9 | TRBD1 | TGTGCCAGCAGCAACAGGGGTAGGGGGGAGCTGTTTTTT | CASSNRGRGELFF
TRBJ2-3 | NA | TRBV20-1 | TRBD2 | TGCAGTGCCACGATAGGACTAGGCCACGGCACAGATACGCAGTATTTT | CSATIGLGHGTDTQYF
TRBJ1-5 | few | TRBV7-3 | TRBD1 | TGTGCCAGCAGCTCCCGACAGGGAAGGTTTCAGCCCCAGCATTTT | CASSSRQGRFQPQHF
TRBJ2-1 | few | TRBV2 | NA | TGTGCCCAAAGGCCTAGCGTGAGCTCCTACAATGAGCAGTTCTTC | CAQRPSVSSYNEQFF
TRBJ2-2 | NA | TRBV2 | TRBD2 | TGTGCCAGCGAAATCGCGGGAGGCAAAGGGGAGCTGTTTTTT | CASEIAGGKGELFF
TRBJ2-1 | NA | TRBV20-1 | TRBD1 | TGCAGTGCGTCAAGACAGGGGAATGAGCAGTTCTTC | CSASRQGNEQFF
TRBJ1-2 | few | TRBV6-2/TRBV6-3 | NA | TGTGCCAGCAGTTACTCGCCAGCCCCCGGCTACACCTTC | CASSYSPAPGYTF
TRBJ2-4 | few | TRBV7-2 | TRBD2 | TGTGCCAGCAGGTCTAGCGGGGGAAAAGCCAAAAACATTCAGTACTTC | CASRSSGGKAKNIQYF
TRBJ1-1 | NA | TRBV7-6 | NA | TGTGCCAGCAGCCCCTGGTCTCACACTGAAGCTTTCTTT | CASSPWSHTEAFF
TRBJ2-1 | NA | TRBV7-2 | TRBD1 | TGTGCCAGCAGCTTCGACAGGGGCGGCTACAATGAGCAGTTCTTC | CASSFDRGGYNEQFF
TRBJ1-1 | few | TRBV5-1 | NA | TGCGCCAGCAGCCGTTCCGGACAGCTCAACACTGAAGCTTTCTTT | CASSRSGQLNTEAFF